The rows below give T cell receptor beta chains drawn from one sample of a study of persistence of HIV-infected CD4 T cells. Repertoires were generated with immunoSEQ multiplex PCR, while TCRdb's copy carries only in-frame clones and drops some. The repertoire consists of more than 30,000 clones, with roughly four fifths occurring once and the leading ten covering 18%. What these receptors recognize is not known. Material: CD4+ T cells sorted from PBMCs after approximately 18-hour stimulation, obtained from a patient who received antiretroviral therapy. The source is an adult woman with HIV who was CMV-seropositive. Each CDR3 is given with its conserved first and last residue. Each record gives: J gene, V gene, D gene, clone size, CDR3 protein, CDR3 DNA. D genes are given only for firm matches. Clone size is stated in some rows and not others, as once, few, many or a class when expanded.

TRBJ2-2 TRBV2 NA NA CASSDWGAIRELFF TGTGCCAGCAGTGATTGGGGGGCGATAAGGGAGCTGTTTTTT
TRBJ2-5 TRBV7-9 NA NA CASSLQGRIETQYF TGTGCCAGCAGCTTGCAGGGTCGGATAGAGACCCAGTACTTC
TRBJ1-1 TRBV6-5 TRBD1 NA CASSYPGTGRTEAFF TGTGCCAGCAGTTACCCCGGGACAGGAAGGACTGAAGCTTTCTTT
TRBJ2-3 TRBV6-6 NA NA CASSYSGRHTDTQYF TGTGCCAGCAGTTACTCCGGGAGACACACAGATACGCAGTATTTT
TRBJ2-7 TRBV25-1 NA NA CASSPGTPWEQYF TGTGCCAGCAGTCCCGGGACACCCTGGGAGCAGTACTTC
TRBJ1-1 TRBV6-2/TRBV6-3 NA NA CASSYSRQQAFF TGTGCCAGCAGTTACTCGAGACAGCAAGCTTTCTTT
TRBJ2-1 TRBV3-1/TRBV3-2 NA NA CASSPHGGPTYNEQFF TGTGCCAGCAGCCCCCATGGGGGGCCGACCTACAATGAGCAGTTCTTC
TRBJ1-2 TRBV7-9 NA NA CASTLAGTRLSGGYTF TGTGCCAGCACCCTAGCCGGGACACGGCTCTCGGGAGGCTACACCTTC
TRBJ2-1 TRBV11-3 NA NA CASSSQYDEQFF TGTGCCTCCAGCTCCCAGTACGATGAGCAGTTCTTC
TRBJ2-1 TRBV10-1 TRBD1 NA CASSATGTGVYNEQFF TGCGCCAGCAGTGCCACCGGGACAGGGGTCTACAATGAGCAGTTCTTC
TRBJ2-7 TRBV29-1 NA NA CSVDQVGEQYF TGCAGCGTTGATCAGGTCGGCGAGCAGTACTTC
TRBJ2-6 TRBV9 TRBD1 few CASSPNPGQGPSSGANVLTF TGTGCCAGCAGCCCCAATCCCGGACAGGGCCCGAGCTCTGGGGCCAACGTCCTGACTTTC
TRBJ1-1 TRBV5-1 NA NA CASSLSTPSGGESEAFF TGCGCCAGCAGCTTGTCAACACCCTCAGGAGGGGAGAGTGAAGCTTTCTTT
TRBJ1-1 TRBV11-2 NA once CASSRTPNTEAFF TGTGCCAGCAGCCGGACACCGAACACTGAAGCTTTCTTT
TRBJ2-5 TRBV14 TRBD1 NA CASSQRGLRSETQYF TGTGCCAGCAGCCAGAGGGGGCTTAGGTCGGAGACCCAGTACTTC
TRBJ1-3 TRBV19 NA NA CASTVKVGSAGNTIYF TGTGCCAGTACGGTGAAGGTAGGGTCCGCTGGAAACACCATATATTTT
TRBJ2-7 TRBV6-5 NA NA CASSIYEQYF TGTGCCAGCAGTATATACGAGCAGTACTTC
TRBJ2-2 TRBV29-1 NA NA CSVKSSRGNTGELFF TGCAGCGTTAAGTCCTCGAGGGGGAACACCGGGGAGCTGTTTTTT
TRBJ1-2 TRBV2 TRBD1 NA CASSEALRQGDYGYTF TGTGCCAGCAGTGAAGCGCTCCGACAGGGCGACTATGGCTACACCTTC
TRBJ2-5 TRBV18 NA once CASSPGLKETQYF TGTGCCAGCTCACCGGGACTGAAAGAGACCCAGTACTTC
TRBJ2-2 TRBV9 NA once CASSSNSGLMARELFF TGTGCCAGCAGCTCAAACTCGGGGCTAATGGCCAGGGAGCTGTTTTTT
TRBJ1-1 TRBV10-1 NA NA CASSESGRGNTEAFF TGCGCCAGCAGTGAGTCAGGGCGGGGGAACACTGAAGCTTTCTTT
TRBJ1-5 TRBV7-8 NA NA CASSLAMGSNQPQHF TGTGCCAGCAGCTTAGCTATGGGAAGCAATCAGCCCCAGCATTTT
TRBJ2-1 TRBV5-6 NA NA CASSSGGFGEQFF TGTGCCAGCAGCAGTGGGGGGTTTGGTGAGCAGTTCTTC
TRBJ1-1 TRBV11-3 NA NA CASGSGGLVTEAFF TGTGCCAGCGGGAGTGGGGGCTTGGTCACTGAAGCTTTCTTT
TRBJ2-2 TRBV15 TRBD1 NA CATSRSTGPLRTGELFF TGTGCCACCAGCAGATCGACAGGGCCGTTGAGGACCGGGGAGCTGTTTTTT
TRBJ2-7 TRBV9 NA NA CASSVGRGEYEQYF TGTGCCAGCAGCGTAGGTAGGGGGGAGTACGAGCAGTACTTC
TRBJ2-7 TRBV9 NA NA CASTQGPDPHYEQYF TGTGCCAGCACCCAGGGTCCGGACCCCCACTACGAGCAGTACTTC
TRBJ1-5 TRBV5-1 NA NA CASSLGSHNQPQHF TGCGCCAGCAGCTTGGGCTCCCACAATCAGCCCCAGCATTTT
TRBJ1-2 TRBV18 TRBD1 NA CASSAGTGQNGYTF TGTGCCAGCTCGGCCGGGACAGGGCAAAATGGCTACACCTTC
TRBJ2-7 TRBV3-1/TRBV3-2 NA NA CASSQGRIGTIYSEQYF TGTGCCAGCAGCCAAGGGCGGATCGGGACAATTTATAGCGAGCAGTACTTC
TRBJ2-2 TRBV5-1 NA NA CASSLTNIPGGELFF TGCGCCAGCAGCCTGACTAATATCCCTGGGGGGGAGCTGTTTTTT
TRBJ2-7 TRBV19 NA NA CASSPGGPGAHEQYF TGTGCCAGTAGTCCTGGAGGACCGGGGGCCCACGAGCAGTACTTC
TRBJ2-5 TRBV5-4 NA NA CASSPKGFQRETQYF TGTGCCAGCAGCCCAAAGGGGTTTCAAAGGGAGACCCAGTACTTC
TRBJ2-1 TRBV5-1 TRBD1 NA CASSPRDSRNEQFF TGCGCCAGCAGCCCGAGGGACAGTAGGAATGAGCAGTTCTTC
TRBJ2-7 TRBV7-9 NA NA CASSPAGWWGTGYEQYF TGTGCCAGCAGCCCCGCCGGGTGGTGGGGCACTGGCTACGAGCAGTACTTC
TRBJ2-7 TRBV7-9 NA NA CASSLGHLRSYEQYF TGTGCCAGCAGCTTAGGGCACCTAAGATCCTACGAGCAGTACTTC
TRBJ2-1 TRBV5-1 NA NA CASSLELGPQFF TGCGCCAGCAGCTTGGAGTTGGGTCCCCAGTTCTTC
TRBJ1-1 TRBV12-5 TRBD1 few CASGSETGGYENTEAFF TGTGCTAGTGGTTCAGAGACAGGGGGGTACGAGAACACTGAAGCTTTCTTT
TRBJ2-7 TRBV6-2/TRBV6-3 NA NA CASSYSPRDPYEQYF TGTGCCAGCAGTTACTCTCCGCGGGACCCCTACGAGCAGTACTTC
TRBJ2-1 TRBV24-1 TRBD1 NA CATSLTGQGSSNEQFF TGTGCCACCAGCCTCACAGGACAGGGATCGTCCAATGAGCAGTTCTTC
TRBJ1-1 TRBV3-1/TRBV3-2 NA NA CASSRGGRNTEAFF TGTGCCAGCAGCCGGGGGGGCCGTAACACTGAAGCTTTCTTT
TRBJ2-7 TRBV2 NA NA CASRVGRQSAYEQYF TGTGCCAGCAGAGTTGGTCGGCAGAGCGCCTACGAGCAGTACTTC
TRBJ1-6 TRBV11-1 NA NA CASSFPGVSPLHF TGTGCCAGCAGCTTTCCGGGTGTTTCACCCCTCCACTTT
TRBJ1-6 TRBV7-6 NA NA CASSPSLGGNSPLHF TGTGCCAGCAGCCCGTCACTAGGCGGTAATTCACCCCTCCACTTT
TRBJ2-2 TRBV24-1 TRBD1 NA CATSDNQGAGTGELFF TGTGCCACCAGTGATAATCAGGGGGCGGGCACCGGGGAGCTGTTTTTT
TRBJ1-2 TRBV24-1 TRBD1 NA CATSDRQGIGGYTF TGTGCCACCAGTGATCGACAGGGTATAGGTGGCTACACCTTC
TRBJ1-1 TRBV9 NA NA CASSRGHLGTEAFF TGTGCCAGCAGCCGAGGACATCTGGGCACTGAAGCTTTCTTT
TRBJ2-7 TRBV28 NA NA CASTQGGKNEQYF TGTGCCAGCACCCAAGGGGGGAAGAACGAGCAGTACTTC
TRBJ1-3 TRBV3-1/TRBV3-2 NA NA CASSQAWNSGNTIYF TGTGCCAGCAGCCAGGCGTGGAACTCTGGAAACACCATATATTTT
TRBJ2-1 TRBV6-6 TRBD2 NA CASSLAEYNEQFF TGTGCCAGCAGTCTAGCGGAGTACAATGAGCAGTTCTTC
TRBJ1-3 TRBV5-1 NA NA CASNGATKIGNTIYF TGCGCCAGCAACGGGGCTACTAAAATTGGAAACACCATATATTTT
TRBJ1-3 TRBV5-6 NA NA CASSLGSRSGNTIYF TGTGCCAGCAGCTTAGGGTCTCGCTCTGGAAACACCATATATTTT
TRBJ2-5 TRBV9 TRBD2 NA CASSSSARGEETQYF TGTGCCAGCAGCTCCTCGGCCCGGGGGGAAGAGACCCAGTACTTC
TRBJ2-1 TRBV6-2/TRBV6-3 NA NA CASSYSTGRNEQFF TGTGCCAGCAGTTACTCGACAGGACGCAATGAGCAGTTCTTC